Listed below are T cell receptor beta chains from one sample, sequenced in a study of blood T cell repertoires in COVID-19. Some clones are missing from TCRdb's copy, which holds only in-frame ones; the method was immunoSEQ multiplex PCR. The profile shows nearly 50,000 clones, around 85% of them singletons. The sample comprised peripheral blood. These receptors all come from a human donor in a cohort sampled during active COVID-19. The CDR3 runs from the conserved cysteine through the conserved F or W. D genes are given only for firm matches. Part of the rows lack a size; the others show once, few, many or a class for expanded clones.

>TRBD2|TRBV7-2|TRBJ2-1|NA
TGTGCCAGCAGCTTTAGCGGGAGGGGCTCCTACAATGAGCAGTTCTTC
CASSFSGRGSYNEQFF
>NA|TRBV28|TRBJ1-5|once
TGTGCCAGCGGTAGGACAGCAAGCAATCAGCCCCAGCATTTT
CASGRTASNQPQHF
>NA|TRBV19|TRBJ2-3|NA
TGTGCCAGTAGTCGCTACCCGGATACGCAGTATTTT
CASSRYPDTQYF
>TRBD1|TRBV23-1|TRBJ2-4|NA
TGCGCCAGCAGTCAATACCCCTCTTCCGGGACAGGACGGTCCCAGAGGGCCAAAAACATTCAGTACTTC
CASSQYPSSGTGRSQRAKNIQYF
>NA|TRBV7-2|TRBJ2-3|once
TGTGCCAGCAGCCCCTGGGCGGGAGACAGGACAGATACGCAGTATTTT
CASSPWAGDRTDTQYF
>TRBD2|TRBV5-1|TRBJ2-2|NA
TGCGCCAGCAGCTTTTTTACTAGCGGGGGGGCCACCGGGGAGCTGTTTTTT
CASSFFTSGGATGELFF
>TRBD1|TRBV27|TRBJ1-6|NA
TGTGCCAGCAGTATGGGGACAGGGGGCGGTTCACCCCTCCACTTT
CASSMGTGGGSPLHF
>TRBD1|TRBV19|TRBJ1-5|NA
TGTGCCAGTAAACCTAACAGGGGCGGCAATCAGCCCCAGCATTTT
CASKPNRGGNQPQHF
>NA|TRBV18|TRBJ1-5|few
TGTGCCAGCTCATCAGTCAATCGTGGCAATCAGCCCCAGCATTTT
CASSSVNRGNQPQHF
>NA|TRBV5-1|TRBJ2-1|once
TGCGCCAGCAGGAACCCTAGCGAGAGCTCCTACAATGAGCAGTTCTTC
CASRNPSESSYNEQFF
>NA|TRBV6-2/TRBV6-3|TRBJ2-4|NA
TGTGCCAGCAGTTACCCGGGGAGTATAGCCAAAAACATTCAGTACTTC
CASSYPGSIAKNIQYF
>TRBD1|TRBV15|TRBJ2-7|NA
TGTGCCACCAGCAGAGGCGACAGGGATCGGGAGCAGTACTTC
CATSRGDRDREQYF
>NA|TRBV19|TRBJ2-3|NA
TGTGCCAGTAGTATCGGGGGCACAGATACGCAGTATTTT
CASSIGGTDTQYF
>TRBD2|TRBV18|TRBJ2-3|NA
TGTGCCAGCTCACCTGGACTAGCGGGGTTCACAGATACGCAGTATTTT
CASSPGLAGFTDTQYF
>NA|TRBV5-8|TRBJ2-5|NA
TGTGCCAGCAGGCGGGAAGAGACCCAGTACTTC
CASRREETQYF
>NA|TRBV30|TRBJ1-1|few
TGTGCCTGGAGTGCCTCCATCCATACACGGGTGAGGGGGACTGAAGCTTTCTTT
CAWSASIHTRVRGTEAFF
>TRBD1|TRBV6-6|TRBJ2-7|NA
TGTGCCAGCAGTTCCTGGGACAGAGAGACTTCCTACGAGCAGTACTTC
CASSSWDRETSYEQYF
>NA|TRBV7-2|TRBJ1-1|once
TGTGCCAGCAGGACAGACCTCATGAACACTGAAGCTTTCTTT
CASRTDLMNTEAFF
>TRBD1|TRBV27|TRBJ1-4|NA
TGTGCCAGCAGAGGGGGCTTGGATGAAAAACTGTTTTTT
CASRGGLDEKLFF
>NA|TRBV29-1|TRBJ2-7|NA
TGCAGCGTTGCGGTTGTCTCCTACGAGCAGTACTTC
CSVAVVSYEQYF
>NA|TRBV11-2|TRBJ1-2|NA
TGTGCCAGCAGCTTAAACGCGAGAGGGCGGTTTTATGGCTACACCTTC
CASSLNARGRFYGYTF
>NA|TRBV14|TRBJ2-3|NA
TGTGCCAGCAGCCAAGATGGGGCCCTCACGAGCACAGATACGCAGTATTTT
CASSQDGALTSTDTQYF
>TRBD2|TRBV7-2|TRBJ2-1|NA
TGTGCCAGCAGCCCTCCGGGACTAGCCTCCAATGAGCAGTTCTTC
CASSPPGLASNEQFF
>TRBD1|TRBV7-2|TRBJ1-2|NA
TGTGCCAGCAGCTCACAGGGGATTAACTATGGCTACACCTTC
CASSSQGINYGYTF
>NA|TRBV19|TRBJ2-7|NA
TGTGCCAGTAGTATACATAACAGCCCCTACGAGCAGTACTTC
CASSIHNSPYEQYF
>NA|TRBV3-1/TRBV3-2|TRBJ1-1|NA
TGTGCCAGCAGCCACGACCGGGGTGAAGCTTTCTTT
CASSHDRGEAFF
>TRBD2|TRBV28|TRBJ2-1|NA
TGTGCCAGCACTTCCTATAGCGGGAGGGCCCTCGATGAGCAGTTCTTC
CASTSYSGRALDEQFF
>NA|TRBV5-4|TRBJ2-1|NA
TGTGCCAGCAGCCGCACCGGTGAGCAGTTCTTC
CASSRTGEQFF
>NA|TRBV19|TRBJ2-6|NA
TGTGCCAGTAGTAGTACAGGGGAGGCGGCTGGGGCCAACGTCCTGACTTTC
CASSSTGEAAGANVLTF
>TRBD1|TRBV6-6|TRBJ1-2|once
TGTGCCAGCAGCAATCTACAGGGGGCTGTTTATGGCTACACCTTC
CASSNLQGAVYGYTF
>TRBD2|TRBV5-1|TRBJ2-1|once
TGCGCCAGCAGCTTGTCCGGGACTACGTCTTACAATGAGCAGTTCTTC
CASSLSGTTSYNEQFF
>TRBD2|TRBV5-1|TRBJ2-2|NA
TGCGCCAGCAGCTTAGCCGGGGGCGCGGTGGCGGGAGGCACCGGGGAGCTGTTTTTT
CASSLAGGAVAGGTGELFF
>NA|TRBV6-2/TRBV6-3|TRBJ2-5|once
TGTGCCAGCAGCCCTGGACGACAGGCCAATTCAAAATTCCAAGAGACCCAGTACTTC
CASSPGRQANSKFQETQYF
>TRBD1|TRBV5-1|TRBJ1-1|NA
TGCGCCAGCAGCTCGGCGGACAGGTGGTTTGACGCTTTCTTT
CASSSADRWFDAFF
>NA|TRBV5-1|TRBJ2-7|NA
TGCGCCAGCAGCTTAGAGGTAGGAGGGGCGTACTCCTACGAGCAGTACTTC
CASSLEVGGAYSYEQYF
>NA|TRBV5-4|TRBJ1-4|NA
TGTGTCAGCAGCTTGTACGGGGGTGAAAAACTGTTTTTT
CVSSLYGGEKLFF
>TRBD1|TRBV30|TRBJ1-4|NA
TGTGCCTGGAGTGGGACAGGGGGCCCTAATGAAAAACTGTTTTTT
CAWSGTGGPNEKLFF
>NA|TRBV5-4|TRBJ1-1|NA
TGTGCCAGCAGCTTCGCGGGGATGAACACTGAAGCTTTCTTT
CASSFAGMNTEAFF
>TRBD2|TRBV10-2|TRBJ2-7|once
TGCGCCAGCAGTGGTGCGAGCGGGGTTACCTACGAGCAGTACTTC
CASSGASGVTYEQYF
>NA|TRBV7-2|TRBJ2-7|NA
TGTGCCAGCACCCCCTGGGAGGCGACCTCCTACGAGCAGTACTTC
CASTPWEATSYEQYF
>TRBD1|TRBV28|TRBJ1-2|NA
TGTGCCAGCAGGGAGACAGGGGTAAGCTATGGCTACACCTTC
CASRETGVSYGYTF
>NA|TRBV7-9|TRBJ2-3|NA
TGTGCCAGCAGCCCTACTTTACTAGCACGAACTAGCACAGATACGCAGTATTTT
CASSPTLLARTSTDTQYF
>TRBD1|TRBV4-3|TRBJ1-3|once
TGCGCCAGCAGCCAAGGGAAGGACAGGGGGGACACCATATATTTT
CASSQGKDRGDTIYF
>NA|TRBV30|TRBJ2-7|once
TGTGCCTGGAGAATCGGCGCGGCGGGTAACTACGAGCAGTACTTC
CAWRIGAAGNYEQYF
>NA|TRBV5-6|TRBJ1-2|NA
TGTGCCAGCAGCTCGATAACCAGGGGTGACTATGGCTACACCTTC
CASSSITRGDYGYTF
>NA|TRBV11-2|TRBJ2-5|NA
TGTGCCAGCACCCTTGGGGGCAGACAAGAGACCCAGTACTTC
CASTLGGRQETQYF
>NA|TRBV20-1|TRBJ1-2|NA
TGCAGTGCTAGTTTGGGAGTTAACTATGGCTACACCTTC
CSASLGVNYGYTF
>TRBD2|TRBV7-2|TRBJ2-1|NA
TGTGCCAGCAGTCTTTCCGGGACTAGCATCTATGAGCAGTTCTTC
CASSLSGTSIYEQFF
>TRBD1|TRBV5-1|TRBJ2-7|NA
TGCGCCAGCAGCGTGGGACAGGGCGACTACGAGCAGTACTTC
CASSVGQGDYEQYF
>NA|TRBV29-1|TRBJ2-5|NA
TGCAGCGCTGAGTGGGGGGAGAGCCAGTACTTC
CSAEWGESQYF
>TRBD1|TRBV2|TRBJ1-5|NA
TGTGCCAGCAGCCAGTCCCGGGACAGGGGGCGACAGCCCCAGCATTTT
CASSQSRDRGRQPQHF
>NA|TRBV6-5|TRBJ1-1|once
TGTGCCAGCAGTTACTTTCGAGGAACTGGAGCTTTCTTT
CASSYFRGTGAFF
>TRBD2|TRBV11-1|TRBJ2-1|NA
TGTGCCAGCCGGACCAAACCTAGCGGGAGTTACAATGAGCAGTTCTTC
CASRTKPSGSYNEQFF
>NA|TRBV9|TRBJ1-2|few
TGTGCCAGCAGCGTAGGAAACAGCCTTAGTGGCTACACCTTC
CASSVGNSLSGYTF
>TRBD2|TRBV13|TRBJ2-7|few
TGTGCCAGCAGCTATAGGACTAGCGGCTCCTACGAGCAGTACTTC
CASSYRTSGSYEQYF
>NA|TRBV28|TRBJ1-3|NA
TGTGCCAGCAGTTTCCCCAGTAACGCTGGAAACACCATATATTTT
CASSFPSNAGNTIYF
>NA|TRBV6-5|TRBJ1-1|NA
TGTGCCAGCAGTCTCCACAGGGCCACTGAAGCTTTCTTT
CASSLHRATEAFF